These 13 T cell receptor beta chains originate from one sample sequenced in a study of Ad26.COV2.S vaccination and SARS-CoV-2 variants. The method was immunoSEQ multiplex PCR; TCRdb's version includes in-frame clones alone and lacks a portion of them. The sample includes around 300,000 clones, under 90% of them seen just once. As for treatment: 19 received Ad26.COV2.S at low or high dose, single or two shots; several received placebo; per-sample allocation not given. Samples analyzed were those drawn on day 63 after the first vaccine or placebo injection. This specimen consisted of peripheral blood, obtained in a trial of Ad26.COV2.S vaccine versus placebo. The receptor set was obtained from a person between 18 and 65 years old who received the Ad26.COV2.S COVID-19 vaccine or a placebo.

The rearrangement uses TRBV27 and TRBJ2-3; no clear D. This CDR3 is built from 13 residues. The V gene's germline CDR1 is MNHEY and CDR2 SMNVEV (reference sequence). Between the trimmed V and J ends, which lost 9 bases and 2 bases, there was a span of 12 bases. CDR3 protein: CASYSPHTDTQYF. DNA of the CDR3: TGTGCCAGTTATAGCCCCCACACAGATACGCAGTATTTT.

The CDR3 reads CASSVGVTHSYEQYF. Written as DNA, the CDR3 is TGTGCCAGCAGCGTAGGGGTTACCCACTCCTACGAGCAGTACTTC. The genes are TRBV9 and TRBJ2-7; no clear D gene. The CDR3 sequence is 15 residues long. CDR1 and CDR2 from the germline V gene are SGDLS and YYNGEE. Trimming shortened V by 0 bases and J by 0 bases, and 10 bases separated the two germline ends. The full variable domain, rest sourced from reference TRBV9 and TRBJ2-7, is DSGVTQTPKHLITATGQRVTLRCSPRSGDLSVYWYQQSLDQGLQFLIQYYNGEERAKGNILERFSAQQFPDLHSELNLSSLELGDSALYFCASSVGVTHSYEQYFGPGTRLTVT.

The gene calls are TRBV5-1 and TRBJ2-1; 10 positions match TRBD2. After removal of 2 bases from V and 6 bases from J, the junction contained 11 bases not matched to a gene. The CDR3 has 17 residues. In germline, CDR1 is SGHRS, CDR2 YFSETQ. The CDR3 is CASSFEVALAGVNEQFF. DNA of the CDR3: TGCGCCAGCAGCTTCGAGGTCGCGCTAGCGGGGGTCAATGAGCAGTTCTTC.

The J gene is TRBJ2-2, the V gene TRBV7-2, with 12 nucleotides matching TRBD2. The germline V gene has CDR1 SGHTA and CDR2 FQGNSA. Unmatched junction bases numbered 9, after V lost 5 bases and J lost 8 bases. The CDR3 is 16 residues long. The CDR3: CASSRVLAGGQGELFF. DNA for the CDR3: TGTGCCAGCAGCCGCGTTCTAGCGGGAGGGCAGGGGGAGCTGTTTTTT.

The chain uses TRBV6-5 and TRBJ2-3; unclear D gene. Trimming removed 6 bases at V and 2 bases at J, with 12 bases between. The CDR3 runs to 14 residues. Germline CDR1 MNHEY, CDR2 SVGAGI. CDR3 coding DNA: TGTGCCAGCAGGGCCGGTGCCTACACAGATACGCAGTATTTT. Translated: CASRAGAYTDTQYF.

The gene calls are TRBV6-2 or TRBV6-3 and TRBJ2-1; D gene uncertain. Germline CDR1 reads MNHEY; CDR2 reads SVGEGT. V was cut by 2 bases and J by 10 bases, with 3 bases left in between. The CDR3 runs 10 residues. This CDR3 is CASSYGEQFF. The CDR3 nucleotides read TGTGCCAGCAGTTACGGGGAGCAGTTCTTC.

This clone has more than one count but fewer than ten. The chain links TRBV4-1 to TRBJ1-1; 8 nucleotides match TRBD1. The germline gives CDR1 MGHRA, CDR2 YSYEKL. With V trimmed by 8 bases and J by 0 bases, 8 bases remained unmatched. The CDR3 is made up of 15 amino acids. CDR3 protein: CASRKTGGVNTEAFF. The CDR3 DNA reads as TGCGCCAGCCGAAAAACAGGGGGTGTGAACACTGAAGCTTTCTTT.

The rearrangement links TRBV4-1 to TRBJ1-2; D is unresolved. Trimming left V 1 base short and J 3 bases short, with 6 bases between. The CDR3 runs 13 residues. CDR1 and CDR2 (germline): MGHRA, YSYEKL. Here the CDR3 reads CASSQGPDYGYTF. The CDR3 DNA sequence: TGCGCCAGCAGCCAAGGCCCGGACTATGGCTACACCTTC.

The chain couples TRBV27 to TRBJ1-4; possible D gene TRBD1, 5 bases. Germline CDR1 reads MNHEY; CDR2 reads SMNVEV (reference sequence). The CDR3 sequence is 15 residues long. Trimming shortened V by 2 bases and J by 4 bases, and 11 bases separated the two germline ends. CDR3 sequence: CASSLAGRINEKLFF. CDR3 nucleotide sequence: TGTGCCAGCAGTTTAGCGGGACGGATTAATGAAAAACTGTTTTTT.

This clone was observed once. The chain uses TRBV7-9 and TRBJ2-1; TRBD1 aligns across 9 bases. The CDR3 length is 14 residues. V lost 8 bases to trimming and J lost 6 bases; unmatched junction nucleotides: 8. Germline values: CDR1 SEHNR, CDR2 FQNEAQ (reference sequence). The CDR3 sequence is CASDGTGLVNEQFF. CDR3 in DNA: TGTGCCAGCGACGGGACAGGGTTGGTCAATGAGCAGTTCTTC.

This rearrangement joins TRBV7-9 to TRBJ2-7; no firm D call. The V and J ends lost 8 bases and 6 bases respectively, with 17 bases between them. The germline V gene encodes CDR1 SEHNR and CDR2 FQNEAQ (reference sequence). The CDR3 has 13 amino acids. The CDR3 sequence: CASGDPLKGEQYV. DNA for the CDR3: TGTGCCAGCGGTGACCCATTGAAGGGCGAGCAGTACGTC.

There are a few counts of this clone. The chain carries TRBV6-9 and TRBJ2-2, with 9 positions matching TRBD2. The CDR3 runs 14 residues. The V gene end was trimmed by 8 bases and the J gene end by 2 bases; junction bases not matched to a gene: 3. Germline V gene sequence: CDR1 MNHGY, CDR2 SVAAGI. The CDR3 nucleotides are TGTGCCAGCTCTAGCGGGGAAAACACCGGGGAGCTGTTTTTT. Amino acid sequence: CASSSGENTGELFF.

The V call is TRBV25-1, the J call TRBJ1-2, with 9 bases fitting TRBD1. The germline CDR1 and CDR2 sequences are MGHDK and SYGVNS. V shed 0 bases and J 6 bases; nucleotides not matched to a gene: 5. The CDR3 runs 15 residues. CDR3 in amino acids: CASSEYGTGSNGYTF. DNA for the CDR3: TGTGCCAGCAGTGAATATGGGACAGGGTCGAATGGCTACACCTTC.